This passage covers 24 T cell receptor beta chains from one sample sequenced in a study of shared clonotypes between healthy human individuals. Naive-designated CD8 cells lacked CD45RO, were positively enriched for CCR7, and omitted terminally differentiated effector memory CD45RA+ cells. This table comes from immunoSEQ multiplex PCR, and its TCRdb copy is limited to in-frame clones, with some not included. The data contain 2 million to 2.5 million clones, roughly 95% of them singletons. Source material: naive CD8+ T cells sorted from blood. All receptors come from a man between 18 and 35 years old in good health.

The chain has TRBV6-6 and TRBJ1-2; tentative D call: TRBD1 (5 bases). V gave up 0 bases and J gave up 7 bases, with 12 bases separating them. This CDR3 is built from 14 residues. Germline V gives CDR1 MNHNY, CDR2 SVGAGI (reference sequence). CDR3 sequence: CASSYSAGSVGYTF. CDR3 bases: TGTGCCAGCAGTTACTCGGCAGGGAGTGTTGGCTACACCTTC.

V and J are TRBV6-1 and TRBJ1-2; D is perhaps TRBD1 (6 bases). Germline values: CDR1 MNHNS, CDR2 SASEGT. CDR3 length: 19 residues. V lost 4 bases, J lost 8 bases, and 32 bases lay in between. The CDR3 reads CASSAQGPHQDYGVWGYTF. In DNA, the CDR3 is TGTGCCAGCAGTGCACAGGGTCCGCACCAGGACTATGGGGTGTGGGGCTACACCTTC.

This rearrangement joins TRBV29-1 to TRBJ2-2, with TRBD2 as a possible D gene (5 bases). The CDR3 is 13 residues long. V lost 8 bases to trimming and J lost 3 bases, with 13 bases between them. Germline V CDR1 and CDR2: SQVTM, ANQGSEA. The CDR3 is CSLRRADTGELFF. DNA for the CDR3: TGCAGCCTCAGGCGGGCCGACACCGGGGAGCTGTTTTTT.

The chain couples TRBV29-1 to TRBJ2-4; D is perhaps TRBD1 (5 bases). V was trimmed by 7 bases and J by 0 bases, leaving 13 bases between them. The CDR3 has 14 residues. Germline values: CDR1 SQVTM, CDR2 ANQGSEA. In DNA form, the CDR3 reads TGCAGCGCAGAGACAGTGCTAGCCAAAAACATTCAGTACTTC. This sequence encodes CSAETVLAKNIQYF.

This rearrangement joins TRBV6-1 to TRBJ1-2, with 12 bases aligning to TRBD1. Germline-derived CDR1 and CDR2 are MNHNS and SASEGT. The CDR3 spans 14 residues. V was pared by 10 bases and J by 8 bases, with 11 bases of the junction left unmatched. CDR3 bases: TGTGCCATCCATGCAACCGGGACAGGGGGCGGCTACACCTTC. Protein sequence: CAIHATGTGGGYTF.

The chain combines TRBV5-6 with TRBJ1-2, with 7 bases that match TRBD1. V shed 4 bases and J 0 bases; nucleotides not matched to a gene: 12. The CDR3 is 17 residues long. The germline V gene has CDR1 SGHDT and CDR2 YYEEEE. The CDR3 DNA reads TGTGCCAGCAGCCTCGAGTTCCTACAGGGGACTAACTATGGCTACACCTTC. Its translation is CASSLEFLQGTNYGYTF.

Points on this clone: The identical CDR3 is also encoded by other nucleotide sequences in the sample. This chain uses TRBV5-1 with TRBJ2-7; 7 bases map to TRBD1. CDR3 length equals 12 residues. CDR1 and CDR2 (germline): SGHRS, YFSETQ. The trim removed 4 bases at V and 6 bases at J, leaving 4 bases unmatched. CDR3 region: CASSLTGSEQYF. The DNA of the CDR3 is TGCGCCAGCAGCCTGACAGGGAGCGAGCAGTACTTC. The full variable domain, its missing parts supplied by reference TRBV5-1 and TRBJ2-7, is KAGVTQTPRYLIKTRGQQVTLSCSPISGHRSVSWYQQTPGQGLQFLFEYFSETQRNKGNFPGRFSGRQFSNSRSEMNVSTLELGDSALYLCASSLTGSEQYFGPGTRLTVT.

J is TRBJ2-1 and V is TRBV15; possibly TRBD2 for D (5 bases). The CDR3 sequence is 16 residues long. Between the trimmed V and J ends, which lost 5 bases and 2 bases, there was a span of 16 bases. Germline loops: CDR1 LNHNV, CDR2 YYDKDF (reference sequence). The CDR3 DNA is TGTGCCACCAGCGACGGTGCCGGGGTTGCCTACAATGAGCAGTTCTTC. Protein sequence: CATSDGAGVAYNEQFF.

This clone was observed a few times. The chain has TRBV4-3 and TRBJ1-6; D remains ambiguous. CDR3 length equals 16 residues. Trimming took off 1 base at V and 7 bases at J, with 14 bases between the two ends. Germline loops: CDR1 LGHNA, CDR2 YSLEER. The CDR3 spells CASSQVWGGENSPLHF. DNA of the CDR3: TGCGCCAGCAGCCAAGTCTGGGGAGGAGAGAATTCACCCCTCCACTTT.

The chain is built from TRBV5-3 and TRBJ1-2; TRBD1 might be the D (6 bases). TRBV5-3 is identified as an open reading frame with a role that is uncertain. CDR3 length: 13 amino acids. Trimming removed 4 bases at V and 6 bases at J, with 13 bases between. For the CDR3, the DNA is TGTGCCAGAAGCCGACTTACAGGGAATGGCTACACCTTC. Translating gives CARSRLTGNGYTF.

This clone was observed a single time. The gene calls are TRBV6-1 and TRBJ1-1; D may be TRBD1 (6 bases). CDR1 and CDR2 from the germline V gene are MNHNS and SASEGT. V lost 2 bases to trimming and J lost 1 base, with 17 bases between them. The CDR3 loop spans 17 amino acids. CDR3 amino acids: CASSETTGSWGNTEAFF. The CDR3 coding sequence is TGTGCCAGCAGTGAAACGACAGGATCGTGGGGGAACACTGAAGCTTTCTTT.

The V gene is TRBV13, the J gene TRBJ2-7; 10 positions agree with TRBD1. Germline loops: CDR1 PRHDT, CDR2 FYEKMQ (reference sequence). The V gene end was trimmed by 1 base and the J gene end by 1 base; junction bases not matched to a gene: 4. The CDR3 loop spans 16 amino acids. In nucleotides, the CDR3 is TGTGCCAGCAGCTTAGCCGGACAGGGGGGTTCCTACGAGCAGTACTTC. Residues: CASSLAGQGGSYEQYF.

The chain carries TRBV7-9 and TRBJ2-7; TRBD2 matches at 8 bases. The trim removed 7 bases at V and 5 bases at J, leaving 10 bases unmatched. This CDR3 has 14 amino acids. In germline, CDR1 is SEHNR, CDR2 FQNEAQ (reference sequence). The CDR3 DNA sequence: TGTGCCAGCACCCCCGTGGTAGCGGGAAACGAGCAGTACTTC. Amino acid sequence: CASTPVVAGNEQYF. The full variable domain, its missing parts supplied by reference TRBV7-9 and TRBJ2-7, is DTGVSQNPRHKITKRGQNVTFRCDPISEHNRLYWYRQTLGQGPEFLTYFQNEAQLEKSRLLSDRFSAERPKGSFSTLEIQRTEQGDSAMYLCASTPVVAGNEQYFGPGTRLTVT.

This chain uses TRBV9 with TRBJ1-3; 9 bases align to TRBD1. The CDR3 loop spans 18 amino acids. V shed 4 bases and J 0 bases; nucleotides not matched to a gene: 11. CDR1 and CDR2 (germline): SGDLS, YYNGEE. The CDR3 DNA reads TGTGCCAGCAGCTCCCCCGGGACAGGGCTACTCTCTGGAAACACCATATATTTT. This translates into CASSSPGTGLLSGNTIYF.

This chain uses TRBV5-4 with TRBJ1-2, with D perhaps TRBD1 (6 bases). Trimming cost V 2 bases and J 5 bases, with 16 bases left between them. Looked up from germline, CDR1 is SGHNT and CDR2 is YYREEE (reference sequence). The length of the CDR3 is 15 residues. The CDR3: CASSLGTGILYGYTF. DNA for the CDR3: TGTGCCAGCAGCTTAGGAACAGGGATTCTTTATGGCTACACCTTC.

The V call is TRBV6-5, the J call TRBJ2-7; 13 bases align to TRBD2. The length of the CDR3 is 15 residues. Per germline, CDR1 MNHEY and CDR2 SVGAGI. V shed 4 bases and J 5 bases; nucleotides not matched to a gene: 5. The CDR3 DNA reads TGTGCCAGCAGTTTAACCGGGACTAGCGGGAACGAGCAGTACTTC. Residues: CASSLTGTSGNEQYF.

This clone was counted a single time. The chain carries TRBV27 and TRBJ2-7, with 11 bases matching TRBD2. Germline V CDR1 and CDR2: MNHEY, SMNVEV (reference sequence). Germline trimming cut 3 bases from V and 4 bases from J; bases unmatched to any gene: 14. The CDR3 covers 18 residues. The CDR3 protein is CASSFLAGGEVGVYEQYF. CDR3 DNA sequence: TGTGCCAGCAGTTTCTTAGCGGGAGGGGAAGTTGGGGTGTACGAGCAGTACTTC.

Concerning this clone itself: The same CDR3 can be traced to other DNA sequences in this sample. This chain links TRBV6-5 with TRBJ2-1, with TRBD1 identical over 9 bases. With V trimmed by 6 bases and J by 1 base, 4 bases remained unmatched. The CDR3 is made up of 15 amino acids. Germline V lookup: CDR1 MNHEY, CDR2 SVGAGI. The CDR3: CASSAGTGSYNEQFF. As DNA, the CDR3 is TGTGCCAGCAGCGCCGGGACAGGGTCCTACAATGAGCAGTTCTTC.

In DNA, the CDR3 is TGCGCCAGCAGCTTGTACGGAACCACAGATACGCAGTATTTT. It is translated as CASSLYGTTDTQYF. The chain recombines TRBV5-1 with TRBJ2-3; D gene unclear. From germline, CDR1 is SGHRS and CDR2 YFSETQ. The CDR3 length is 14 residues. Trimming pared 1 base from V and 2 bases from J, leaving 8 bases between. The full variable domain, in which reference TRBV5-1 and TRBJ2-3 provide the parts outside the CDR3, is KAGVTQTPRYLIKTRGQQVTLSCSPISGHRSVSWYQQTPGQGLQFLFEYFSETQRNKGNFPGRFSGRQFSNSRSEMNVSTLELGDSALYLCASSLYGTTDTQYFGPGTRLTVL.

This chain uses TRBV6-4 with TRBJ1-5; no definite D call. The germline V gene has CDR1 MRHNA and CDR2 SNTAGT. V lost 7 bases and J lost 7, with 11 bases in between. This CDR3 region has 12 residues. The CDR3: CASTRRAQPQHF. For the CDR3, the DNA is TGTGCCAGCACCCGGAGGGCACAGCCCCAGCATTTT.

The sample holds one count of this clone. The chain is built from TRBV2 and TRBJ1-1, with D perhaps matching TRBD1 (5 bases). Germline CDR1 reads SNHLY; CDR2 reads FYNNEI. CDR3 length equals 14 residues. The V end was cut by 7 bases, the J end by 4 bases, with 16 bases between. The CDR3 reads CASIAWGGSTEAFF. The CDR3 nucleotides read TGTGCCAGCATAGCGTGGGGCGGGAGCACTGAAGCTTTCTTT. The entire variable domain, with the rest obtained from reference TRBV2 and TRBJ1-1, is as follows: EPEVTQTPSHQVTQMGQEVILRCVPISNHLYFYWYRQILGQKVEFLVSFYNNEISEKSEIFDDQFSVERPDGSNFTLKIRSTKLEDSAMYFCASIAWGGSTEAFFGQGTRLTVV.

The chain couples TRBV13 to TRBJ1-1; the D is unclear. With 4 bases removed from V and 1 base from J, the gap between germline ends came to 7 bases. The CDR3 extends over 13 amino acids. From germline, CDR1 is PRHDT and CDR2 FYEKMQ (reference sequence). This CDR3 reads CASSSVGNTEAFF. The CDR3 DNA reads TGTGCCAGCAGCTCAGTTGGGAACACTGAAGCTTTCTTT.

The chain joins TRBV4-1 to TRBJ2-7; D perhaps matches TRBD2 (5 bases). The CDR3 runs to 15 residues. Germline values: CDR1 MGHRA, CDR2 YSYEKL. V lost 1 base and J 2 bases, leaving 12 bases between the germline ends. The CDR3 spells CASSQGTRPAYEQYF. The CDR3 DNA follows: TGCGCCAGCAGCCAAGGAACTAGACCTGCCTACGAGCAGTACTTC.

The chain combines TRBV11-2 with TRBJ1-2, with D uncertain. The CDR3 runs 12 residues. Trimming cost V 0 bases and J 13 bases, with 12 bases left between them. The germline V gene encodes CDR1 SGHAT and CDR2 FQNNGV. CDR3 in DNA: TGTGCCAGCAGCTTAGATTCCGCCAGCTTCACCTTC. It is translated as CASSLDSASFTF.